This T cell receptor beta chain was sequenced in a study of shared T cell receptors in the human thymus (dated by TCRdb to the early 2020s). Background for the entire study: The study examined how self-reactive, shared T-cell receptor alpha chains are generated in the human thymus.

With regard to this clone: Its antigen has not been determined. Base qualities are not provided; no much larger clone lies one nucleotide away.

Reading from cysteine to phenylalanine, the CDR3 counts 16 amino acids. Solely the CDR3 DNA is kept, with 48 bases framed from the first base. V was cut back by 4 bases and J by 1 base, leaving a gap of 16 bases between them. CDR1 PRHDT and CDR2 FYEKMQ were looked up in the germline V gene (reference sequence). Library generation was performed with the immunoSEQ multiplex PCR assay. Sourced from immuneACCESS, this table was stored by TCRdb with only in-frame sequences that have V and J called. A share of the clones is absent; for the studies checked, an unresolved V gene accounts for under half, and the remainder has no known explanation. Present in this sample are approximately 730,000 clones, approximately 85% of which were seen just once. The top ten clones comprise about 0.0098% of the sample. Separately, the same data were catalogued under a study of human thymus T cells. That second publication adds: Immunologically healthy infants undergoing open corrective cardiac surgery for congenital heart defects in Finland were used as donors. Thymus tissue was obtained as surgical resects removed during corrective cardiac surgery. Biased V and J gene segment usage appeared to be present in both thymic and peripheral blood repertoires. Highly overlapping thymic TCR repertoires among unrelated individuals were reported in the related research. TCR alpha and beta repertoires from about eight infant thymus samples and a few related peripheral blood samples were characterized in the study. The infant donors were roughly 6 to 250 days old, and the cohort included six males and two females. Thymocytes were freed from the tissue by mechanical means and kept at -70 degrees C as pellets of roughly 8.5-31 million cells. A QIAsymphony instrument was used to extract genomic DNA from frozen cell pellets. Using the immunoSEQ multiplex PCR assay, the TCRB and TCRAD loci were amplified from a standardized quantity of quality-controlled genomic DNA. The V(D)J region was spanned by amplicons of a length sufficient to cover the CDR3 and to identify V and J genes. Amplicon sequencing was performed on an Illumina platform through the commercial immunoSEQ service. Primer bias and sequencing errors were corrected using previously described methods, and TCRAD and TCRB definitions followed the IMGT database. The repertoires were analysed using immunoSEQ Analyzer 3.0 and VDJTools for basic statistics, V/J segment usage, diversity estimates, rarefaction and pairwise overlap. To estimate diversity, the Chao1, ChaoE, Efron-Thisted, Shannon and inverse Simpson indices were applied, and diversity was also estimated on datasets down-sampled to the smallest sample. Repertoire overlap used strict matching of CDR3 nucleotide sequence, V gene and J gene, with Jaccard-based multidimensional scaling clustering. On average, thymus samples yielded around 850,000 unique TCRB clonotypes, whereas blood samples yielded 70,000 to 100,000.

Rearrangement joined TRBV13 to TRBJ1-2; the D gene is perhaps TRBD1, from 5 matching bases. Sequences were obtained from thymocytes. This TCR was sampled from a girl under three years old with a congenital heart defect. Donor details come from another sample of the same person, matched by shared clones. Read as DNA, the sequence is TGTGCCAGCAGCTCCCCCCTTGGAGGGGTTAACTATGGCTACACCTTC. This gives the protein CASSSPLGGVNYGYTF.